This T cell receptor beta chain was captured by sequencing in a study of cytomegalovirus exposure and HLA in healthy donors. Primers: 60 Vbeta forward and 13 Jbeta reverse. TCRdb keeps only in-frame clones here, not all; method: immunoSEQ multiplex PCR. The table has under 100,000 clones, 10% seen once. For this clone: Its target is unknown.

General study results and limits: Accurate predictions that matched the HLA-A and HLA-B alleles of most subjects were reportedly made from TCR beta sequences.

The J segment lost 3 bases and the V segment lost 5 bases, leaving 6 bases of the junction unmatched. CDR3 length equals 14 residues. From germline, CDR1 is SGHAT and CDR2 FQNNGV. The chain is built from TRBV11-2 and TRBJ2-7; 8 nucleotides align to TRBD1. The origin of this receptor is a man in his 60s in good health and CMV-seropositive. Input material: PBMCs. The CDR3 loop reads CASSRDRTYYEQYF. The CDR3 DNA follows: TGTGCCAGCAGCCGGGACAGGACATACTACGAGCAGTACTTC.